This is a list of T cell receptor beta chains from one sample in a study of blood T cell repertoires in COVID-19. The repertoire was sequenced with immunoSEQ multiplex PCR; TCRdb's copy has only in-frame clones and lacks some. The sample records approximately 63,000 clones, 91% being singletons. Sequenced sample: peripheral blood. All receptors come from a human donor in a cohort sampled during active COVID-19. Both conserved end residues are part of each CDR3. The D gene is left open where the match is weak. Only part of the rows carry a size: once, few, many, or a class if the clone is expanded.

J gene,V gene,clone size,D gene,CDR3 DNA,CDR3 protein
TRBJ2-3,TRBV7-2,-,TRBD1,TGTGCCAGCAGCTTAGCGCACCGGACAGGGCTTAGCACAGATACGCAGTATTTT,CASSLAHRTGLSTDTQYF
TRBJ2-1,TRBV7-9,once,-,TGTGCCAGCAGTCTCCCGGGCCGGGGATCCTACAATGAGCAGTTCTTC,CASSLPGRGSYNEQFF
TRBJ2-3,TRBV7-2,-,TRBD2,TGTGCCAGCAGCTTACTACGCTCTAGCGGAGATACGCAGTATTTT,CASSLLRSSGDTQYF
TRBJ2-3,TRBV7-2,-,-,TGTGCCAGCAGCTTAGTGGCAGGGTCAAGTGATACGCAGTATTTT,CASSLVAGSSDTQYF
TRBJ2-1,TRBV10-3,-,TRBD2,TGTGCCATCAAGCCTAGCGGGGGACAGGAGCAGTTCTTC,CAIKPSGGQEQFF
TRBJ1-5,TRBV7-9,-,-,TGTGCCAGCAGCTCTAGTAGCAATCAGCCCCAGCATTTT,CASSSSSNQPQHF
TRBJ1-1,TRBV28,-,TRBD1,TGTGCCAGCGGCGGACAGGTGAACACTGAAGCTTTCTTT,CASGGQVNTEAFF
TRBJ2-7,TRBV29-1,-,TRBD1,TGCAGCGTTGAAGATCGACAGGGCGGCTCCTACGAGCAGTACTTC,CSVEDRQGGSYEQYF
TRBJ1-5,TRBV4-3,-,-,TGCGCCAGCAGCCAAGATTTCTCTTCTAGGAGGCAGCCCCAGCATTTT,CASSQDFSSRRQPQHF
TRBJ1-1,TRBV7-8,-,-,TGTGCCAGCAGCTTAACCGGGGAAAGTATGAACACTGAAGCTTTCTTT,CASSLTGESMNTEAFF
TRBJ1-4,TRBV3-1/TRBV3-2,once,-,TGTGCCAGCAGCCACACGGACACGGCACCTGAAAAACTGTTTTTT,CASSHTDTAPEKLFF
TRBJ2-3,TRBV14,-,TRBD2,TGTGCCAGCAGCCCCTGGACTAGCGGCTTCGGCACAGATACGCAGTATTTT,CASSPWTSGFGTDTQYF
TRBJ1-1,TRBV30,-,TRBD1,TGTGCCTGGAGTAGACCGGACAGGGGGTCCACTGAAGCTTTCTTT,CAWSRPDRGSTEAFF
TRBJ2-3,TRBV10-3,-,TRBD2,TGTGCCACCACCTCACTAGCGGGGGTAGTGGATACGCAGTATTTT,CATTSLAGVVDTQYF
TRBJ2-7,TRBV19,-,TRBD2,TGTGCCAGTAGTACTAGCGGGAGCTCCTACGAGCAGTACTTC,CASSTSGSSYEQYF
TRBJ1-3,TRBV7-9,-,TRBD1,TGTGCCCGGTCCGGACAGGAACGCTCTGGAAACACCATATATTTT,CARSGQERSGNTIYF
TRBJ1-5,TRBV9,-,-,TGTGCCACCCTCGGTCAGCCCCAGCATTTT,CATLGQPQHF
TRBJ1-6,TRBV5-1,-,-,TGCGCCAGCAGCCCGACAATGAGCTCCTATAATTCACCCCTCCACTTT,CASSPTMSSYNSPLHF
TRBJ2-1,TRBV10-3,-,-,TGTGCCATCAGTGTGTTAGGGAGCCCCTACAATGAGCAGTTCTTC,CAISVLGSPYNEQFF
TRBJ2-7,TRBV5-1,-,-,TGCGCCAGCAGCTTGGTCCCGACAGATCGTTCTGACGAGCAGTACTTC,CASSLVPTDRSDEQYF
TRBJ2-2,TRBV7-2,once,-,TGTGCCAGCAGCTTAAATAGCCCCTCGAACACCGGGGAGCTGTTTTTT,CASSLNSPSNTGELFF
TRBJ2-5,TRBV3-1/TRBV3-2,-,TRBD2,TGTGCCAGCAGCGCGGGACTAGGGGTAGAGACCCAGTACTTC,CASSAGLGVETQYF
TRBJ1-2,TRBV19,once,-,TGTGCCAGTAGCCAGGCCTTTAACTATGGCTACACCTTC,CASSQAFNYGYTF
TRBJ2-5,TRBV5-1,-,TRBD2,TGCGCCAGCAGCTGGGAGGGCCGAGAGACCCAGTACTTC,CASSWEGRETQYF
TRBJ2-1,TRBV19,-,-,TGTGCCAGTAGTATGTTCGTCTCCTACAATGAGCAGTTCTTC,CASSMFVSYNEQFF
TRBJ2-7,TRBV9,-,-,TGTGCCAGCAGCGGAGAAACTTCCTACGAGCAGTACTTC,CASSGETSYEQYF
TRBJ2-5,TRBV7-2,-,-,TGTGCCAGCAGCCTACAAGAGACCCAGTACTTC,CASSLQETQYF
TRBJ1-6,TRBV18,-,TRBD1,TGTGCCAGCTCGTCCTCCGTTCGTGGACAGGGGGAATCACCCCTCCACTTT,CASSSSVRGQGESPLHF
TRBJ1-4,TRBV6-5,-,-,TGTGCCAGCAGTTACTCGGGAGCTAATGAAAAACTGTTTTTT,CASSYSGANEKLFF
TRBJ2-3,TRBV19,-,-,TGTGCCAGTACGACAGGCCATACGCAGTATTTT,CASTTGHTQYF
TRBJ2-3,TRBV18,-,-,TGTGCCAGCTCACCCTCGGCGGGAAGCACAGATACGCAGTATTTT,CASSPSAGSTDTQYF
TRBJ1-4,TRBV7-9,-,TRBD1,TGTGCCAGCAGCTTAAGACAGGGCGGTGAAAAACTGTTTTTT,CASSLRQGGEKLFF
TRBJ1-5,TRBV19,once,TRBD1,TGTGCCAGTAGTATGGCGACGACAGGGAATCAGCCCCAGCATTTT,CASSMATTGNQPQHF
TRBJ1-2,TRBV29-1,-,-,TGCAGCGTTGAAGAGCCAGGCTATGGCTACACCTTC,CSVEEPGYGYTF
TRBJ2-2,TRBV7-2,-,-,TGTGCCAGCAGCTTTCAGGGGGGCGCCGGGGAGCTGTTTTTT,CASSFQGGAGELFF
TRBJ2-5,TRBV5-1,-,-,TGCGCCAGCAGCTTCAACAGCTTCCAAGAGACCCAGTACTTC,CASSFNSFQETQYF
TRBJ1-4,TRBV11-3,-,-,TGTGCCAGCAGCCCACATACAGGGAGAGGTAATGAAAAACTGTTTTTT,CASSPHTGRGNEKLFF
TRBJ1-2,TRBV7-9,-,TRBD1,TGTGCCAGCAGCTTAGCGTACGACAGGGGGCTTGGCTACACCTTC,CASSLAYDRGLGYTF
TRBJ1-1,TRBV4-3,once,-,TGCGCCAGCAGCCAAGATTGGCCCCCGGGGAACACTGAAGCTTTCTTT,CASSQDWPPGNTEAFF
TRBJ2-7,TRBV30,-,TRBD2,TGTGCCTGGAGTACTTATAGCGGGGGGTACGAGCAGTACTTC,CAWSTYSGGYEQYF
TRBJ2-1,TRBV18,-,TRBD2,TGTGCCAGCTCACCACCTAGCGGGAGTGGCGATGAGCAGTTCTTC,CASSPPSGSGDEQFF
TRBJ1-4,TRBV2,-,TRBD1,TGTGCCAGCAGTGTAGGACAGGGTGAAAAACTGTTTTTT,CASSVGQGEKLFF
TRBJ2-5,TRBV13,once,TRBD2,TGTGCCAGCAGCTTAGTGGGACTAGTGGGACCTCAAGAGACCCAGTACTTC,CASSLVGLVGPQETQYF
TRBJ2-7,TRBV18,-,TRBD2,TGTGCCAGCTCACCACCTAGCGGGCGGGAACAGTACTTC,CASSPPSGREQYF
TRBJ2-1,TRBV7-6,-,-,TGTGCCAGCAGCTTAGAGGGGACTGCGAGGAATGAGCAGTTCTTC,CASSLEGTARNEQFF
TRBJ2-1,TRBV18,-,TRBD2,TGTGCCAGCTCACCAAGAATAGCGGGGGGAGCGAAGGAGCAGTTCTTC,CASSPRIAGGAKEQFF
TRBJ1-2,TRBV6-1,-,-,TGTGCCAGCAGCGAACCCCACTCGACAGGATCTAACTATGGCTACACCTTC,CASSEPHSTGSNYGYTF
TRBJ2-2,TRBV27,-,-,TGTGCCAGCAGACGTAGTAACACCGGGGAGCTGTTTTTT,CASRRSNTGELFF
TRBJ1-1,TRBV2,-,-,TGTGCCAGCACTGACCAGGGCCTGAACACTGAAGCTTTCTTT,CASTDQGLNTEAFF